Here is one T cell receptor (beta chain) with its context. The target antigen is unknown. The sample originates from a study of CD8+ T cells in alopecia areata. Study observations and caveats: Scalp sequencing captures resident alphabeta T cells of normal skin too.

Germline V gene sequence: CDR1 SEHNR, CDR2 FQNEAQ (reference sequence). V dropped 4 bases and J dropped 6 bases, with 18 bases sitting between them. The CDR3 is 16 amino acids. Extracted from the samples, RNA was reverse transcribed into cDNA to serve as the sequencing template. Assay used: immunoSEQ multiplex PCR; TCRdb lists only in-frame clones, some missing. In the table there are 160,000 or so clones, more than 45% of which are singletons. The sample in question was CD8+ T cells sorted from blood, obtained at week 0. The sequence was obtained from a human donor with alopecia areata. The rearrangement links TRBV7-9 to TRBJ2-2; tentative D call: TRBD1 (5 bases). The CDR3 region has the DNA TGTGCCAGCAGCTCTTTGGGGCAGGTCAACGCCGGGGAGCTGTTTTTT. Its protein is CASSSLGQVNAGELFF.